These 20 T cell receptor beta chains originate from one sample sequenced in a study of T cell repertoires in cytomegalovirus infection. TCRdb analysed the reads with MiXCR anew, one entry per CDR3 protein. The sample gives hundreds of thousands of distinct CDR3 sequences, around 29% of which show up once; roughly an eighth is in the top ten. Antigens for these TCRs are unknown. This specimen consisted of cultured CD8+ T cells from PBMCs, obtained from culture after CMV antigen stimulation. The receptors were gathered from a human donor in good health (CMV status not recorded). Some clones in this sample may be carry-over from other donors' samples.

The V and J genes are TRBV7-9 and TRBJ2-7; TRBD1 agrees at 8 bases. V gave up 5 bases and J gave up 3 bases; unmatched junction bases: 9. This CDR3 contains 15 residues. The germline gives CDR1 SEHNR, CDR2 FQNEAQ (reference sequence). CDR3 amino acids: CASSGQGMSFYEQYF. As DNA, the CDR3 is TGTGCCAGCAGCGGACAGGGAATGTCTTTCTACGAGCAGTACTTC.

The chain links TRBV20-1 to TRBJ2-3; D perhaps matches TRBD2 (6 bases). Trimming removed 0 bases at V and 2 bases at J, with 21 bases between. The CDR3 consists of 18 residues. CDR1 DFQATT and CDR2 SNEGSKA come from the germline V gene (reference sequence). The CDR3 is CSARDRWEDNLSTDTQYF. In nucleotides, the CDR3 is TGCAGTGCTAGAGATCGGTGGGAGGACAACCTTTCCACAGATACGCAGTATTTT.

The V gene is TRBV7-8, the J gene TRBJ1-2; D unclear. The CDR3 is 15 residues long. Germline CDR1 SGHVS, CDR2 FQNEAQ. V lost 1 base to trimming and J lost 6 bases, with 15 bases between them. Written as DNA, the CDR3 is TGTGCCAGCAGCTTAGATGGCGCACCCGGCAATGGCTACACCTTC. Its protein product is CASSLDGAPGNGYTF.

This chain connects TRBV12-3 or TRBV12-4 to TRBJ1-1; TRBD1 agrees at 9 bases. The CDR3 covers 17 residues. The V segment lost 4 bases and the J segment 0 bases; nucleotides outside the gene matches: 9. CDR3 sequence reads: CASSWGVGQGLNTEAFF. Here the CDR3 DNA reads TGTGCCAGCAGTTGGGGTGTGGGACAGGGTCTGAACACTGAAGCTTTCTTT.

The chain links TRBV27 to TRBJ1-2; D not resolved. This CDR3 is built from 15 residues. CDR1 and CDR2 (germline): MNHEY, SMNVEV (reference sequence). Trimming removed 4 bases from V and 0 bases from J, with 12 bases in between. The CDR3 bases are TGTGCCAGCAGTTACTTACCCCCAGCTAACTATGGCTACACCTTC. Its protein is CASSYLPPANYGYTF.

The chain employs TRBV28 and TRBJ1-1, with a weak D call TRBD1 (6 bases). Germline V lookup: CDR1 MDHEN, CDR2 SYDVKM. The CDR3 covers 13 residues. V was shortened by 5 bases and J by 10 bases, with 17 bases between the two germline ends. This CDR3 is CASSPLGTSSAFF. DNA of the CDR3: TGTGCCAGCAGTCCACTGGGGACATCCTCAGCTTTCTTT.

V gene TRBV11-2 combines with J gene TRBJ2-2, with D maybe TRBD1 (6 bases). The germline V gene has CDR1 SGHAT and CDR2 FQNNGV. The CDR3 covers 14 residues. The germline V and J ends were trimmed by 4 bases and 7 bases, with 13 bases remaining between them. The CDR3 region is CASSSHRVLGELFF. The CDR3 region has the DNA TGTGCCAGCAGCTCCCACAGGGTTCTCGGGGAGCTGTTTTTT.

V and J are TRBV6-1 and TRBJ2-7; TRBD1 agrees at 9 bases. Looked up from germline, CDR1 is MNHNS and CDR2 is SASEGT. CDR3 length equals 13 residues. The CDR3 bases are TGTGCCGGCAGTTTGACAGGGGGGCACGAGCAGTACGTC. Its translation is CAGSLTGGHEQYV.

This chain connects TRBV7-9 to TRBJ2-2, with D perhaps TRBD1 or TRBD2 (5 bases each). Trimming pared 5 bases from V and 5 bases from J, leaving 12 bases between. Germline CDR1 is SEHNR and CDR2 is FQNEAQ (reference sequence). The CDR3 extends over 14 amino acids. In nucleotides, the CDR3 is TGTGCCAGCAGCCGAGGCTGGGGGACCGGGGAGCTGTTTTTT. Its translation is CASSRGWGTGELFF.

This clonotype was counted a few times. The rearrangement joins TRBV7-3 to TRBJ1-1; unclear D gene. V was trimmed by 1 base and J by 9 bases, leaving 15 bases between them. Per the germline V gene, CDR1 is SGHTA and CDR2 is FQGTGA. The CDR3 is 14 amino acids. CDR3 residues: CASSLITEVAKAFF. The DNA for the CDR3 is TGTGCCAGCAGCTTAATTACGGAGGTCGCGAAAGCTTTCTTT.

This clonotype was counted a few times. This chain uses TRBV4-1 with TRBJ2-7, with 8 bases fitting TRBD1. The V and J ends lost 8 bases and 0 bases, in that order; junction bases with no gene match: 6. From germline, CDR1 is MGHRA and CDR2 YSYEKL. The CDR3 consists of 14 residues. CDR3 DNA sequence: TGCGCCAGCTCGCGGGACAGGAGCTCCTACGAGCAGTACGTC. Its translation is CASSRDRSSYEQYV.

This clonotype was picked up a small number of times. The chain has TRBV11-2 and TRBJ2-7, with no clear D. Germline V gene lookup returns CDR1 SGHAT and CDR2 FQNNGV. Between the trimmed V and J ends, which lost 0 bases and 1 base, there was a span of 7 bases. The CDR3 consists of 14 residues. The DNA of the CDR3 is TGTGCCAGCAGCTTAGATAACTTATCCTACGAGCAGTACTTC. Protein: CASSLDNLSYEQYF.

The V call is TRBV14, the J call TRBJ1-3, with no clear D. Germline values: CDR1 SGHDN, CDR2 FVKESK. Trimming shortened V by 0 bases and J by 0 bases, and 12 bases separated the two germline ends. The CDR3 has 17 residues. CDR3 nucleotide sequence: TGTGCCAGCAGCCAAGAGAACGGGATTTACTCTGGAAACACCATATATTTT. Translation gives CASSQENGIYSGNTIYF. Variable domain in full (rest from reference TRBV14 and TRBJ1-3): EAGVTQFPSHSVIEKGQTVTLRCDPISGHDNLYWYRRVMGKEIKFLLHFVKESKQDESGMPNNRFLAERTGGTYSTLKVQPAELEDSGVYFCASSQENGIYSGNTIYFGEGSWLTVV.

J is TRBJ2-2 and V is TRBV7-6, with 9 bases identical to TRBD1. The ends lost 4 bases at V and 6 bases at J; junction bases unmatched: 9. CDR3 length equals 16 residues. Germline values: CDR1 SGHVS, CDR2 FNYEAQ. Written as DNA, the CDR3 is TGTGCCAGCAGCTCGCTGGGACAGGGAAGTCCCGGGGAGCTGTTTTTT. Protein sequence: CASSSLGQGSPGELFF.

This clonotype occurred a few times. CDR3 protein: CATRQFSYNEQFF. The CDR3 DNA follows: TGTGCCACCAGACAGTTTTCCTACAATGAGCAGTTCTTC. The V call is TRBV15, the J call TRBJ2-1; D call uncertain. Germline CDR1 LNHNV, CDR2 YYDKDF (reference sequence). Trimming left V 6 bases short and J 1 base short, with 7 bases between. This CDR3 contains 13 residues.

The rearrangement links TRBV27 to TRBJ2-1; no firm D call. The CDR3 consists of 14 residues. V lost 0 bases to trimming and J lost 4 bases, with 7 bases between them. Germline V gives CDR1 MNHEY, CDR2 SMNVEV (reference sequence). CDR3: CASSLSLGYNEQFF. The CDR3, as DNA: TGTGCCAGCAGTTTATCTCTGGGTTACAATGAGCAGTTCTTC.

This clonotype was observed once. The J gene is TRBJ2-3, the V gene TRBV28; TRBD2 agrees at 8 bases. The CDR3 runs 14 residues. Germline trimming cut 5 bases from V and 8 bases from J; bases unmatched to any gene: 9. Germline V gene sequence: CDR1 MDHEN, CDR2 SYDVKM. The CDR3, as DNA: TGTGCCAGCAGTCCTCGGGGGGGGAGAACTACGCAGTATTTT. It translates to CASSPRGGRTTQYF.

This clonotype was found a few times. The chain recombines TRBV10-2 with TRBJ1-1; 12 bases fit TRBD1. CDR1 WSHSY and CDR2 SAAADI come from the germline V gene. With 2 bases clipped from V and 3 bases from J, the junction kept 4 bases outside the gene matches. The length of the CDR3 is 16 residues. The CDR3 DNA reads TGCGCCAGCAGTGAGCGGGACAGGGGGCCCTACACTGAAGCTTTCTTT. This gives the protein CASSERDRGPYTEAFF.

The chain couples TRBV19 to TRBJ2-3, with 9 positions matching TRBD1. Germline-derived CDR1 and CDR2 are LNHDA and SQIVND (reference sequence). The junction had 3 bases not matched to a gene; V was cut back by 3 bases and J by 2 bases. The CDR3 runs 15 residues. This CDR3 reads CASSIRDRDTDTQYF. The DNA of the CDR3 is TGTGCCAGTAGTATTCGGGACAGGGACACAGATACGCAGTATTTT. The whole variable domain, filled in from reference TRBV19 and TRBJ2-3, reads DGGITQSPKYLFRKEGQNVTLSCEQNLNHDAMYWYRQDPGQGLRLIYYSQIVNDFQKGDIAEGYSVSREKKESFPLTVTSAQKNPTAFYLCASSIRDRDTDTQYFGPGTRLTVL.

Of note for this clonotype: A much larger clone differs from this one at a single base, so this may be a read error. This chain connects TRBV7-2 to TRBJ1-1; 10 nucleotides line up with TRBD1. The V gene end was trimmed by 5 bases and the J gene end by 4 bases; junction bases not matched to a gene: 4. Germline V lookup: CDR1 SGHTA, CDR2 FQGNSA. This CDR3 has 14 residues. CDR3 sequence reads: CASSQTGGVTEAFF. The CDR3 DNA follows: TGTGCCAGCAGCCAGACAGGGGGCGTCACTGAAGCTTTCTTT.